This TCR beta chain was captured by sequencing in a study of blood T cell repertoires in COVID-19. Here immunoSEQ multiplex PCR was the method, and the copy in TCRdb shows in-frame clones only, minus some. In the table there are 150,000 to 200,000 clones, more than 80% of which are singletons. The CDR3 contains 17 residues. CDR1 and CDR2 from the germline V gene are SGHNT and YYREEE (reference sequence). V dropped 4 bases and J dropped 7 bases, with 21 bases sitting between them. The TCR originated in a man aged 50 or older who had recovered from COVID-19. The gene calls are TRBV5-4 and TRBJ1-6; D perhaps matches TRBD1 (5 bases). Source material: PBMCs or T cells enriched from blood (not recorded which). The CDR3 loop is CASSPQSTRGGNSPLHF. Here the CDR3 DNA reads TGTGCCAGCAGCCCACAATCGACCCGTGGGGGGAATTCACCCCTCCACTTT.